These 19 T cell receptor beta chains were all obtained from the same sample, sequenced in a study of T-cell reconstitution after alpha-beta-depleted transplantation in children. Preparation of the TCRbeta library used unique molecular identifiers. TCRdb re-called the PCR reads through MiXCR, storing one row per CDR3 protein. The sample lists 200,000 to 250,000 distinct CDR3 sequences, about 26% occurring once. The starting material was PBMCs, obtained before TCRalphabeta/CD19-depleted stem cell transplant. These TCRs come from a girl aged 2-15 years with Fanconi anemia, due to receive a stem cell transplant.

This clonotype was recorded at least ten times. The chain has TRBV20-1 and TRBJ2-1; TRBD2 matches at 12 bases. J lost 8 bases, V lost 0 bases, and 8 bases had no gene match. Germline lookup yields CDR1 DFQATT and CDR2 SNEGSKA (reference sequence). The CDR3 contains 16 residues. CDR3 in DNA: TGCAGTGCTAGAGAGTTTACTAGCGGGGGGCAGGATGAGCAGTTCTTC. It specifies CSAREFTSGGQDEQFF.

Only a few counts were recorded for this clonotype. The CDR3: CATSRPLDRDNEQFF. CDR3 DNA: TGTGCCACCAGCAGACCTTTGGACAGGGACAATGAGCAGTTCTTC. The chain carries TRBV15 and TRBJ2-1, with 8 bases that match TRBD1. The V segment lost 2 bases and the J segment 5 bases; nucleotides outside the gene matches: 5. The CDR3 contains 15 residues. The germline CDR1 and CDR2 sequences are LNHNV and YYDKDF (reference sequence).

The chain recombines TRBV29-1 with TRBJ1-3; D is undetermined. The V end lost 5 bases, the J end lost 0 bases, and 8 bases lay between the germline ends. The length of the CDR3 is 13 residues. Per germline, CDR1 SQVTM and CDR2 ANQGSEA. CDR3: CSVLPDSGNTIYF. The DNA of the CDR3 is TGCAGCGTTTTGCCAGACTCTGGAAACACCATATATTTT. The full variable domain, its missing parts supplied by reference TRBV29-1 and TRBJ1-3, is SAVISQKPSRDICQRGTSLTIQCQVDSQVTMMFWYRQQPGQSLTLIATANQGSEATYESGFVIDKFPISRPNLTFSTLTVSNMSPEDSSIYLCSVLPDSGNTIYFGEGSWLTVV.

The gene calls are TRBV11-2 and TRBJ2-7, with D possibly matching TRBD1 (5 bases). Germline V CDR1 and CDR2: SGHAT, FQNNGV. The CDR3 runs 19 residues. Trimming shortened V by 0 bases and J by 3 bases, and 24 bases separated the two germline ends. CDR3 amino acids: CASSLDPTGHLNYDYEQYF. Written as DNA, the CDR3 is TGTGCCAGCAGCTTAGACCCGACCGGACATTTGAATTATGACTACGAGCAGTACTTC.

There are many counts of this clonotype. The chain is built from TRBV6-5 and TRBJ1-4, with a weak D call TRBD1 (6 bases). Looked up from germline, CDR1 is MNHEY and CDR2 is SVGAGI. The V and J ends lost 1 base and 2 bases respectively, with 8 bases between them. The CDR3 is made up of 15 amino acids. CDR3 sequence: CASSYWTATNEKLFF. In nucleotides, the CDR3 is TGTGCCAGCAGTTACTGGACAGCTACTAATGAAAAACTGTTTTTT.

This clonotype turned up a few times. This chain uses TRBV28 with TRBJ2-7; 10 bases align to TRBD2. CDR3 length: 15 residues. The V gene's germline CDR1 is MDHEN and CDR2 SYDVKM. V shed 6 bases, J shed 1 base, and the junction held 6 bases outside the gene matches. Written as DNA, the CDR3 is TGTGCCAGCAGGCCGGGGACTAGCGATTCCTACGAGCAGTACTTC. Translating it yields CASRPGTSDSYEQYF.

The chain carries TRBV6-2 or TRBV6-3 and TRBJ2-7; TRBD2 is a possible D gene (6 bases). V was pared by 8 bases and J by 3 bases, with 11 bases between. Germline lookup yields CDR1 MNHEY and CDR2 SVGEGT. The CDR3 has 12 residues. The CDR3 is CASGRLGYEQYF. Written as DNA, the CDR3 is TGTGCCAGCGGGAGACTAGGCTACGAGCAGTACTTC.

This clonotype was seen repeatedly, ten times or more. CDR3 protein: CSVDGGPASPYEQYF. CDR3 nucleotides: TGCAGCGTTGATGGTGGACCCGCGAGTCCTTACGAGCAGTACTTC. The J gene is TRBJ2-7, the V gene TRBV29-1; the D is unclear. Germline V CDR1 and CDR2: SQVTM, ANQGSEA. The V and J ends lost 3 bases and 4 bases respectively, with 19 bases between them. This CDR3 has 15 amino acids.

The V and J genes are TRBV28 and TRBJ2-5; either TRBD1 or TRBD2 may fit D (5 bases each). This CDR3 is built from 15 residues. Germline CDR1 reads MDHEN; CDR2 reads SYDVKM. V was cut by 2 bases and J by 2 bases, with 12 bases left in between. CDR3 nucleotide sequence: TGTGCCAGCAGTTTACTGGGGGAACAACAAGAGACCCAGTACTTC. Protein sequence: CASSLLGEQQETQYF.

A few counts support this clonotype. Compared with germline, one end of the junction differs, possibly owing to a read error. This chain uses TRBV12-3 or TRBV12-4 with TRBJ2-3; D is possibly TRBD2 (5 bases). The CDR3 has 13 amino acids. DNA for the CDR3: TGTGCCAGCAGTTTTGAGTGGACTGCCCCGGTGGATTTT. Translating it yields CASSFEWTAPVDF.

This clonotype has ten or more counts. The chain has TRBV20-1 and TRBJ2-7; TRBD1 aligns across 7 bases. Germline CDR1 reads DFQATT; CDR2 reads SNEGSKA (reference sequence). With V trimmed by 0 bases and J by 0 bases, 8 bases remained unmatched. CDR3 length: 16 amino acids. Written as DNA, the CDR3 is TGCAGTGCTAGAGACCAGAAGACAGGGAGCTCCTACGAGCAGTACTTC. Encoded protein: CSARDQKTGSSYEQYF.

The chain uses TRBV12-3 or TRBV12-4 and TRBJ2-3, with 13 bases that match TRBD2. Trimming cost V 6 bases and J 2 bases; bases outside gene matches: 8. The CDR3 extends over 17 amino acids. CDR3 in amino acids: CASRGLAGRIPTDTQYF. DNA for the CDR3: TGTGCCAGCAGGGGACTAGCGGGACGGATACCCACAGATACGCAGTATTTT.

The chain links TRBV30 to TRBJ1-1; D unresolved. V lost 2 bases, J lost 1 base, and 5 bases lay in between. There are 12 residues in the CDR3. Germline V gives CDR1 GTSNPN, CDR2 SVGIG (reference sequence). CDR3 coding DNA: TGTGCCTGGAGTTGGTCGAACACTGAAGCTTTCTTT. Translated, it gives CAWSWSNTEAFF.

This chain uses TRBV18 with TRBJ1-1, with D possibly being TRBD1 (5 bases). CDR1 and CDR2 from the germline V gene are KGHSH and LQKENI. The CDR3 has 14 residues. The V and J ends lost 3 bases and 5 bases respectively, with 13 bases between them. The CDR3 here is CASSPAGAGTEAFF. CDR3 coding DNA: TGTGCCAGCTCACCGGCCGGGGCCGGGACTGAAGCTTTCTTT. Supplemented by reference TRBV18 and TRBJ1-1, the full variable domain reads NAGVMQNPRHLVRRRGQEARLRCSPMKGHSHVYWYRQLPEEGLKFMVYLQKENIIDESGMPKERFSAEFPKEGPSILRIQQVVRGDSAAYFCASSPAGAGTEAFFGQGTRLTVV.

The genes are TRBV4-2 and TRBJ2-7, with TRBD2 identical over 8 bases. This CDR3 is built from 15 residues. Trimming at V came to 0 bases and at J to 0 bases, leaving 1 base not matched to a gene. Germline CDR1 is LGHNA and CDR2 is YNFKEQ. CDR3 residues: CASSQDGTSSYEQYF. The CDR3 coding sequence is TGTGCCAGCAGCCAAGACGGGACTAGCTCCTACGAGCAGTACTTC.

The J gene is TRBJ2-5, the V gene TRBV29-1, with D unresolved. CDR3 length equals 13 residues. The V end lost 1 base, the J end lost 4 bases, and 10 bases lay between the germline ends. CDR1 is SQVTM and CDR2 is ANQGSEA in the germline V gene. For the CDR3, the DNA is TGCAGCGTTGAAGTGGTCCGGTCAGAGACCCAGTACTTC. Its translation is CSVEVVRSETQYF. The variable domain in full, with the rest retrieved from reference TRBV29-1 and TRBJ2-5, is SAVISQKPSRDICQRGTSLTIQCQVDSQVTMMFWYRQQPGQSLTLIATANQGSEATYESGFVIDKFPISRPNLTFSTLTVSNMSPEDSSIYLCSVEVVRSETQYFGPGTRLLVL.

V gene TRBV20-1 combines with J gene TRBJ2-3; 13 bases agree with TRBD2. Germline V gene lookup returns CDR1 DFQATT and CDR2 SNEGSKA (reference sequence). This CDR3 spans 14 amino acids. Unmatched junction bases numbered 4, after V lost 7 bases and J lost 3 bases. This CDR3 reads CSGLAGGVTDTQYF. The CDR3 coding sequence is TGCAGTGGACTAGCGGGAGGCGTTACAGATACGCAGTATTTT.

This chain uses TRBV18 with TRBJ2-7; 7 bases align to TRBD1. The trim removed 1 base at V and 0 bases at J, leaving 6 bases unmatched. The CDR3 contains 16 residues. The germline CDR1 and CDR2 sequences are KGHSH and LQKENI. DNA for the CDR3: TGTGCCAGCTCACCACAATCGGGACAGAGCTCCTACGAGCAGTACTTC. It specifies CASSPQSGQSSYEQYF. Together with reference TRBV18 and TRBJ2-7, the CDR3 gives the full variable domain: NAGVMQNPRHLVRRRGQEARLRCSPMKGHSHVYWYRQLPEEGLKFMVYLQKENIIDESGMPKERFSAEFPKEGPSILRIQQVVRGDSAAYFCASSPQSGQSSYEQYFGPGTRLTVT.

The V call is TRBV7-6, the J call TRBJ1-1, with D unclear. Germline CDR1 reads SGHVS; CDR2 reads FNYEAQ. The V end lost 8 bases, the J end lost 0 bases, and 10 bases lay between the germline ends. This CDR3 comprises 13 residues. The CDR3 bases are TGTGCCAGCGCACTCCGACTGAACACTGAAGCTTTCTTT. Its protein product is CASALRLNTEAFF.